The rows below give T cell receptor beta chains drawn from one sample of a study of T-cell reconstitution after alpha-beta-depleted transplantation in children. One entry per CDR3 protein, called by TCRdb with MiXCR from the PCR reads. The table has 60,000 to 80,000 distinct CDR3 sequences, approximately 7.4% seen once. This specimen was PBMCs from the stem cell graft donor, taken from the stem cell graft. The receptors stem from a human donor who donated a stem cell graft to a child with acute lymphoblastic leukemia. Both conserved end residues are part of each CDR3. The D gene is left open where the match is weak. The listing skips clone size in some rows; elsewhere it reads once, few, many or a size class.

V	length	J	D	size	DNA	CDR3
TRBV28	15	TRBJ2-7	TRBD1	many	TGTGCCAGCAGTCCTACCGGGACAGGGGGCTCCGAGCAGTACTTC	CASSPTGTGGSEQYF
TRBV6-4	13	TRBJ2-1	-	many	TGTGCCAGCAGTGACTTAGCTAGCAATGAGCAGTTCTTC	CASSDLASNEQFF
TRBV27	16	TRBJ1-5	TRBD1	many	TGTGCCAGCAGTCCCCTAAGGACAGGGCTGAATCAGCCCCAGCATTTT	CASSPLRTGLNQPQHF
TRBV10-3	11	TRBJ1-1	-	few	TGTGCCATCAGTGCTGACGGTGAAGCTTTCTTT	CAISADGEAFF
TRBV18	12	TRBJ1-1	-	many	TGTGCCAGCTCACCACGGGTAGATGAAGCTTTCTTT	CASSPRVDEAFF
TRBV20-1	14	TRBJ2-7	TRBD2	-	TGCAGTGCTGAGCAGTCTGGCGGGAGCCACGAGCAGTACTTC	CSAEQSGGSHEQYF
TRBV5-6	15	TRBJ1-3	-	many	TGTGCCAGCAGCGCTAAGGGGGGCTCTGGAAACACCATATATTTT	CASSAKGGSGNTIYF
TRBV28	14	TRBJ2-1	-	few	TGTGCCAGCAGGGGCCCAGATTTATACAATGAGCAGTTCTTC	CASRGPDLYNEQFF
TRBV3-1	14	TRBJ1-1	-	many	TGTGCCAGCAGCGCACAGGGTAGGAACACTGAAGCTTTCTTT	CASSAQGRNTEAFF
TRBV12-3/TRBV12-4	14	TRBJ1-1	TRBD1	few	TGTGCCAGCAGTTTAGGGACAGGGACCCCTGAAGCTTTCTTT	CASSLGTGTPEAFF
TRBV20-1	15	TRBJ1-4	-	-	TGCAGTGCTAGGCAAACGGGACATTCGAATGAAAAACTGTTTTTT	CSARQTGHSNEKLFF
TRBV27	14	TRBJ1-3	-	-	TGTGCCAGCAGGTTAGCGGGGTCAGGAAACACCATATATTTT	CASRLAGSGNTIYF
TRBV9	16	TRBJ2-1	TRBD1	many	TGTGCCAGCAGCGTAGGGCAGGGGGCGCAAGAGGGGGAGCAGTTCTTC	CASSVGQGAQEGEQFF
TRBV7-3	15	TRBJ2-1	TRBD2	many	TGTGCCAGCAGCGCACGGGGGGATCCCTACAATGAGCAGTTCTTC	CASSARGDPYNEQFF
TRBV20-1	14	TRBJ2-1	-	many	TGCAGTGCTAGAGGACTCCGAGACTACAATGAGCAGTTCTTC	CSARGLRDYNEQFF
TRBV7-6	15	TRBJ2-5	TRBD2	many	TGTGCCAGCAGCTCACTGGCGGGGGGGGTAGAGACCCAGTACTTC	CASSSLAGGVETQYF
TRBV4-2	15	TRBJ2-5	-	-	TGTGCCAGCAGCCAAGATCTTGAGGCCTCAGGGACCCAGTACTTC	CASSQDLEASGTQYF
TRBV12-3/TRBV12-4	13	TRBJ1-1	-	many	TGTGCCAGCAGTCTCATGGCGAACACTGAAGCTTTCTTT	CASSLMANTEAFF
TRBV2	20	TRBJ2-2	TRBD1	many	TGTGCCAGCAGCCACCCGCTACTGACAGGGGGCGGAAGGAGCACCGGGGAGCTGTTTTTT	CASSHPLLTGGGRSTGELFF
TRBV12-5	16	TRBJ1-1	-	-	TGTGCTAGTGGTTTGGGACAAAATAGCGGCCCGGTAAGCGCTTTCTTT	CASGLGQNSGPVSAFF
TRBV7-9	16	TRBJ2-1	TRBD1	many	TGTGCCATCATCCTAGGTAACAGGGGAAGCTACAATGAGCAGTTCTTC	CAIILGNRGSYNEQFF
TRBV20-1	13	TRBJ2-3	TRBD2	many	TGCAGTGCAAGGCGGGGGGGCACAGATACGCAGTATTTT	CSARRGGTDTQYF
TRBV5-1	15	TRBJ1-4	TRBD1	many	TGCGCCAGCAGCTCCAGACAGGGGGCTAATGAAAAACTGTTTTTT	CASSSRQGANEKLFF
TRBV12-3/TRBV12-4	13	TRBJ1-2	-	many	TGTGCCAGCAGTCCCGGGACTCTCTATGGCTACACCTTC	CASSPGTLYGYTF
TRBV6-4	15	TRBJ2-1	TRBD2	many	TGTGCCAGCAGCCACTTCGGGGGGTCCAACGATGAGCAGTTCTTC	CASSHFGGSNDEQFF
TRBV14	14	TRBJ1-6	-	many	TGTGCCAGCGGACGGGGGTTTCCTTCATCGGCCCTCCACTTT	CASGRGFPSSALHF
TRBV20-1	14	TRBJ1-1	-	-	TGCAGTGCTACCCTGACGGTTATGAACACTGAAGCTTTCTTT	CSATLTVMNTEAFF
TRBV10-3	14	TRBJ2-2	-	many	TGTGCCATCAGAGCGGCCTCGAACACCGGGGAGCTGTTTTTT	CAIRAASNTGELFF
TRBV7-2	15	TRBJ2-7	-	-	TGTGCCAGCAGCTTACTGGGGGGGCCTTCCTACGAGCAGTACTTC	CASSLLGGPSYEQYF
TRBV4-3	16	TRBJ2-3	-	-	TGCGCCAGCAGCCCACACGGGGCGAGAAGTACAGATACGCAGTATTTT	CASSPHGARSTDTQYF
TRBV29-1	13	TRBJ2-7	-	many	TGCAGCGTTATCCGAGGCGCCGACGCGGAGCAGTACTTC	CSVIRGADAEQYF
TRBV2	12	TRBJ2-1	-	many	TGTGCCAGCAGGGAAACTTACAATGAGCAGTTCTTC	CASRETYNEQFF
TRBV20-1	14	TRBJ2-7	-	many	TGCAGTGCTAGAGGGATTGGGTCCTCCTACGAGCAGTACTTC	CSARGIGSSYEQYF
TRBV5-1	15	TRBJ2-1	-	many	TGCGCCAGCAGCTTGGAACAGAGCTCCTACAATGAGCAGTTCTTC	CASSLEQSSYNEQFF
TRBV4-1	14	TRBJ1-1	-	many	TGCGCCAGCAGCCAAGGCGTCTTGAACACTGAAGCTTTCTTT	CASSQGVLNTEAFF